Below, 4 T cell receptor beta chains from the same sample are listed, as sequenced in a study of cytomegalovirus exposure and HLA in healthy donors. PCR used 60 Vbeta primers and 13 Jbeta primers. Libraries were prepared by immunoSEQ multiplex PCR; TCRdb keeps only in-frame clonotypes and omits some of them. The profile shows 90,000 to 140,000 clones, roughly 80% of them singletons. Source material: PBMCs. All receptors derive from a woman in her thirties or forties in good health and CMV-seropositive.

The chain couples TRBV27 to TRBJ2-1; 9 positions agree with TRBD2. The trim removed 2 bases at V and 8 bases at J, leaving 10 bases unmatched. CDR1 is MNHEY, CDR2 SMNVEV, per germline (reference sequence). The CDR3 is 16 residues long. In nucleotides, the CDR3 is TGTGCCAGCAGTTTAACCCCCCAAGCGGGAGGATATGAGCAGTTCTTC. Translation: CASSLTPQAGGYEQFF.

The J gene is TRBJ2-1, the V gene TRBV9; TRBD2 aligns across 11 bases. V trimming: 2 bases; J trimming: 5 bases; junction bases outside the gene matches: 3. The length of the CDR3 is 15 residues. Germline V gene data show CDR1 as SGDLS and CDR2 as YYNGEE. CDR3 protein: CASSVLAGGHNEQFF. The CDR3, as DNA: TGTGCCAGCAGCGTTCTAGCGGGAGGTCACAATGAGCAGTTCTTC.

The chain is built from TRBV5-5 and TRBJ2-2; 7 bases line up with TRBD2. This CDR3 has 16 residues. CDR1 is SGHKS and CDR2 is YYEKEE in the germline V gene (reference sequence). V lost 6 bases and J lost 4; bases outside the gene matches: 12. CDR3 amino acids: CASTETRLAPTGELFF. For the CDR3, the DNA is TGTGCCAGCACCGAAACCCGACTAGCACCCACCGGGGAGCTGTTTTTT.

Comment on this clone: Other nucleotide sequences in the sample specify the same CDR3. This chain links TRBV2 with TRBJ2-7, with D unclear. The V gene lost 5 bases and the J gene lost 4 bases, with 12 bases spanning the gap. Per germline, CDR1 SNHLY and CDR2 FYNNEI. The CDR3 has 13 residues. The CDR3 DNA sequence: TGTGCCAGCAGTCCACCTCCGAGGTACGAGCAGTACTTC. It specifies CASSPPPRYEQYF. The complete variable domain, with remaining parts taken from reference TRBV2 and TRBJ2-7, reads EPEVTQTPSHQVTQMGQEVILRCVPISNHLYFYWYRQILGQKVEFLVSFYNNEISEKSEIFDDQFSVERPDGSNFTLKIRSTKLEDSAMYFCASSPPPRYEQYFGPGTRLTVT.